This T cell receptor beta chain was documented in a study of shared clonotypes between healthy human individuals. Whole-study findings and limits: The diversity represented, both genetic and in exposure history, was limited by few donors.

About this clone: Its antigen is still unknown. No DNA is shown, since the ends of the CDR3 on it are uncertain; the CDR3 is the one TCRdb lists.

The CDR3 spans 15 amino acids, including both terminal residues. The germline V gene encodes CDR1 LNHDA and CDR2 SQIVND (reference sequence). Sorted-subset replicate PCR reactions were performed with about 210 ng DNA, corresponding to tens of thousands of T cell genomes. The table came from immunoSEQ multiplex PCR; TCRdb's copy has only in-frame clones and leaves some out. The sample consists of 2.5 million or so clones, around nine tenths of them appearing once. This TCR was recovered from a man younger than 35 in good health. The sample taken for sequencing was naive CD4+ T cells sorted from blood. The subset is: CD45RA+ positively selected. The chain is built from TRBV19 and TRBJ1-1. The CDR3 sequence: CATTDFRGLNTEAFF.